The 9 T cell receptor beta chains listed next were all sequenced from one sample in a study of memory CD8 T cells in hepatitis C reinfection. The table came from immunoSEQ multiplex PCR; TCRdb's copy has only in-frame clones and leaves some out. Of more than 35,000 clones listed, over 75% were seen once; the top ten hold approximately 1.2%. Sample time point: peak reinfection, 3 to 8 weeks after reinfection detection. No in vitro expansion preceded TCR sequencing of the sorted cells. Source material: naive CD8+ T cells sorted from blood. The receptor source for this set is a man in his late teens or twenties with hepatitis C virus infection.

CDR3 region: CASSRLTSPGETDTQYF. CDR3 bases: TGTGCCAGCAGCCGACTGACATCTCCCGGGGAAACAGATACGCAGTATTTT. The rearrangement links TRBV5-4 to TRBJ2-3; perhaps TRBD2 as D (5 bases). Trimming shortened V by 4 bases and J by 3 bases, and 21 bases separated the two germline ends. CDR3 length: 17 amino acids. CDR1 SGHNT and CDR2 YYREEE come from the germline V gene (reference sequence).

On this clone itself: The sample contains more than one DNA sequence encoding this CDR3. The CDR3 loop is CASSPRVAGGPRLTGELFF. The CDR3 coding sequence is TGTGCCAGCAGCCCCCGGGTAGCGGGAGGGCCTAGGTTAACCGGGGAGCTGTTTTTT. J is TRBJ2-2 and V is TRBV28; 11 bases line up with TRBD2. The CDR3 has 19 residues. Germline V gene sequence: CDR1 MDHEN, CDR2 SYDVKM. V shed 6 bases and J 5 bases; nucleotides not matched to a gene: 17.

In this sample, this clone turned up a few times. The chain is built from TRBV6-6 and TRBJ2-6, with D perhaps TRBD1 (6 bases). The V end was cut by 5 bases, the J end by 1 base, with 9 bases between. The CDR3 extends over 15 amino acids. Germline V gene sequence: CDR1 MNHNY, CDR2 SVGAGI (reference sequence). CDR3 in amino acids: CASSPGQSGANVLTF. In nucleotides, the CDR3 is TGTGCCAGCAGTCCAGGACAGTCTGGGGCCAACGTCCTGACTTTC.

J is TRBJ1-5 and V is TRBV27; maybe TRBD1 (6 bases). Germline V gene data show CDR1 as MNHEY and CDR2 as SMNVEV (reference sequence). V lost 9 bases and J lost 7, with 19 bases in between. The CDR3 loop spans 14 amino acids. CDR3 residues: CASGEGGARQPQHF. For the CDR3, the DNA is TGTGCCAGTGGGGAGGGGGGCGCGAGGCAGCCCCAGCATTTT.

This sequence joins TRBV19 and TRBJ2-3; 7 bases agree with TRBD2. Germline CDR1 LNHDA, CDR2 SQIVND (reference sequence). J lost 2 bases, V lost 5 bases, and 7 bases had no gene match. This CDR3 spans 15 amino acids. CDR3 sequence reads: CASSLGGGDTDTQYF. In DNA, the CDR3 is TGTGCCAGTAGTCTTGGGGGAGGGGACACAGATACGCAGTATTTT. The variable domain in full, with the rest retrieved from reference TRBV19 and TRBJ2-3, is DGGITQSPKYLFRKEGQNVTLSCEQNLNHDAMYWYRQDPGQGLRLIYYSQIVNDFQKGDIAEGYSVSREKKESFPLTVTSAQKNPTAFYLCASSLGGGDTDTQYFGPGTRLTVL.

V usage is TRBV7-8 and J usage is TRBJ2-5, with unresolved D. The germline CDR1 and CDR2 sequences are SGHVS and FQNEAQ. V shed 0 bases and J shed 11 bases, with 4 bases lying between them. The CDR3 length is 10 residues. The CDR3 DNA sequence: TGTGCCAGCAGCTTAGCGGAGCAGTACTTC. Protein sequence: CASSLAEQYF. Using reference TRBV7-8 and TRBJ2-5 for the parts outside the CDR3, the full variable domain is GAGVSQSPRYKVAKRGQDVALRCDPISGHVSLFWYQQALGQGPEFLTYFQNEAQLDKSGLPSDRFFAERPEGSVSTLKIQRTQQEDSAVYLCASSLAEQYFGPGTRLLVL.

The genes are TRBV6-4 and TRBJ2-3; 9 nucleotides agree with TRBD2. After removal of 4 bases from V and 4 bases from J, the junction contained 3 bases not matched to a gene. This CDR3 has 14 amino acids. Germline V gene sequence: CDR1 MRHNA, CDR2 SNTAGT. CDR3 in amino acids: CASSVLAGSDTQYF. The DNA for the CDR3 is TGTGCCAGCAGTGTCCTAGCGGGGTCAGATACGCAGTATTTT.

This sequence joins TRBV7-9 and TRBJ2-2; 10 nucleotides align to TRBD1. Germline CDR1 and CDR2: SEHNR and FQNEAQ (reference sequence). The CDR3 is 17 residues long. V shed 2 bases and J 6 bases; nucleotides not matched to a gene: 9. CDR3 DNA: TGTGCCAGCAGCTTACTGGGACAGGGGTTTTCACCCGGGGAGCTGTTTTTT. Translated, it gives CASSLLGQGFSPGELFF.

V usage is TRBV28 and J usage is TRBJ2-4, with TRBD2 identical over 9 bases. The CDR3 spans 14 residues. CDR1 and CDR2 from the germline V gene are MDHEN and SYDVKM. Germline trimming cut 2 bases from V and 7 bases from J; bases unmatched to any gene: 3. The CDR3 here is CASSLGTSRNIQYF. In DNA, the CDR3 is TGTGCCAGCAGTTTAGGGACTAGCCGTAACATTCAGTACTTC.